A single sample gave rise to the 15 T cell receptor beta chains below, sequenced in a study of early T cells in non-severe SARS-CoV-2 infection. In TCRdb, the 5' RACE reads were re-called with MiXCR into one record per CDR3 protein. Among some 52,000 distinct CDR3 sequences listed, 8% to 8.5% were seen once. Sequencing input: whole blood. The receptors derive from an adult who was a healthcare worker with PCR-confirmed SARS-CoV-2 infection or an uninfected control (not recorded which).

This clonotype turned up a few times. V gene TRBV25-1 combines with J gene TRBJ1-3; D unresolved. The CDR3 loop spans 13 amino acids. The V gene's germline CDR1 is MGHDK and CDR2 SYGVNS. V lost 8 bases to trimming and J lost 6 bases, with 14 bases between them. The CDR3 DNA reads as TGTGCCAGCTCTGATACGGTTGAAAACACCATATATTTT. It codes for CASSDTVENTIYF.

In this sample, this clonotype turned up a few times. V usage is TRBV5-8 and J usage is TRBJ2-7; D is uncertain. The V gene lost 0 bases and the J gene lost 4 bases, with 5 bases spanning the gap. The CDR3 extends over 12 amino acids. The V gene's germline CDR1 is SGHTS and CDR2 YDEGEE. This CDR3 reads CASSLEHYEQYF. The CDR3 nucleotides read TGTGCCAGCAGCTTGGAGCATTACGAGCAGTACTTC.

This clonotype was counted between two and nine times. The gene calls are TRBV29-1 and TRBJ1-1; D call uncertain. V was pared by 3 bases and J by 7 bases, with 6 bases between. The CDR3 is made up of 10 amino acids. Germline V gives CDR1 SQVTM, CDR2 ANQGSEA. The chain's CDR3 is CSVEGYEAFF. For the CDR3, the DNA is TGCAGCGTTGAGGGATATGAAGCTTTCTTT.

This clonotype was found a few times. The chain combines TRBV15 with TRBJ2-1; TRBD2 aligns across 8 bases. Trimming removed 0 bases from V and 2 bases from J; junction bases left unmatched: 0. The CDR3 is 15 residues long. The germline V gene encodes CDR1 LNHNV and CDR2 YYDKDF (reference sequence). CDR3 in amino acids: CATSRDSGTYNEQFF. The CDR3 coding sequence is TGTGCCACCAGCAGAGATAGCGGGACCTACAATGAGCAGTTCTTC. Using reference TRBV15 and TRBJ2-1 for the parts outside the CDR3, the full variable domain is DAMVIQNPRYQVTQFGKPVTLSCSQTLNHNVMYWYQQKSSQAPKLLFHYYDKDFNNEADTPDNFQSRRPNTSFCFLDIRSPGLGDTAMYLCATSRDSGTYNEQFFGPGTRLTVL.

The rearrangement uses TRBV7-9 and TRBJ1-3; possibly TRBD1 for D (6 bases). Trimming shortened V by 3 bases and J by 0 bases, and 18 bases separated the two germline ends. The CDR3 is made up of 18 amino acids. Germline CDR1 reads SEHNR; CDR2 reads FQNEAQ (reference sequence). CDR3 sequence reads: CASSFLQGKKDSGNTIYF. Written as DNA, the CDR3 is TGTGCCAGCAGCTTCCTTCAGGGGAAAAAAGACTCTGGAAACACCATATATTTT.

This clonotype has at least ten counts. The rearrangement uses TRBV28 and TRBJ1-4, with D unresolved. CDR1 is MDHEN, CDR2 SYDVKM, per germline. This CDR3 is built from 15 residues. V was shortened by 5 bases and J by 0 bases, with 10 bases between the two germline ends. The CDR3 here is CASSADPATNEKLFF. In DNA form, the CDR3 reads TGTGCCAGCAGTGCGGACCCTGCAACTAATGAAAAACTGTTTTTT.

This chain joins TRBV11-3 and TRBJ2-1, with D possibly matching TRBD1 (5 bases). The CDR3 covers 15 residues. Between the trimmed V and J ends, which lost 5 bases and 1 base, there was a span of 12 bases. CDR1 and CDR2 (germline): SGHNT, YENEEA. The CDR3 DNA is TGTGCCAGCAGCCTGGGGCAGACTTCCTACAATGAGCAGTTCTTC. This sequence encodes CASSLGQTSYNEQFF.

This clonotype was counted between two and nine times. DNA of the CDR3: TGTGCCAGCAGCCCTAATCAGCCCCAGCATTTT. Translating gives CASSPNQPQHF. This sequence joins TRBV28 and TRBJ1-5; D is unresolved. Germline loops: CDR1 MDHEN, CDR2 SYDVKM. The CDR3 runs to 11 residues. Trimming pared 6 bases from V and 4 bases from J, leaving 4 bases between.

The CDR3 bases are TGCAGTGCTAGACCCCTAGCGGGAGGACTCAATGAGCAGTTCTTC. It translates to CSARPLAGGLNEQFF. V gene TRBV20-1 combines with J gene TRBJ2-1; 11 bases are shared with TRBD2. The germline gives CDR1 DFQATT, CDR2 SNEGSKA (reference sequence). CDR3 size: 15 residues. Losses at the gene ends were 2 bases for V and 6 bases for J; bases not matched to a gene: 6.

This clonotype was observed at least ten times. The chain employs TRBV7-9 and TRBJ1-1; the D gene is possibly TRBD1 (6 bases). Germline CDR1 and CDR2: SEHNR and FQNEAQ (reference sequence). The V and J ends lost 5 bases and 1 base respectively, with 11 bases between them. CDR3 length equals 14 residues. The CDR3 sequence: CASSREQGNTEAFF. In nucleotides, the CDR3 is TGTGCCAGCAGCCGCGAACAGGGGAACACTGAAGCTTTCTTT. The full variable domain, in which reference TRBV7-9 and TRBJ1-1 provide the parts outside the CDR3, is DTGVSQNPRHKITKRGQNVTFRCDPISEHNRLYWYRQTLGQGPEFLTYFQNEAQLEKSRLLSDRFSAERPKGSFSTLEIQRTEQGDSAMYLCASSREQGNTEAFFGQGTRLTVV.

This clonotype was found many times. Being one base from a much bigger clone, this may be a read error. The chain recombines TRBV6-1 with TRBJ1-1; D is unresolved. The CDR3 extends over 15 amino acids. Germline-derived CDR1 and CDR2 are MNHNS and SASEGT. DNA of the CDR3: TGTGCCAGCAGTGTTTGGACCCTGGATGACACTGAAGTTTTCTTT. Its protein product is CASSVWTLDDTEVFF.

The chain has TRBV28 and TRBJ1-6; D remains ambiguous. Germline V gives CDR1 MDHEN, CDR2 SYDVKM. Trimming removed 3 bases at V and 11 bases at J, with 8 bases between. The CDR3 has 12 amino acids. The CDR3 DNA sequence: TGTGCCAGCAGTTTTCCCCAAGCACCCCTCCACTTT. The encoded protein is CASSFPQAPLHF. Supplemented by reference TRBV28 and TRBJ1-6, the full variable domain reads DVKVTQSSRYLVKRTGEKVFLECVQDMDHENMFWYRQDPGLGLRLIYFSYDVKMKEKGDIPEGYSVSREKKERFSLILESASTNQTSMYLCASSFPQAPLHFGNGTRLTVT.

The CDR3 here is CASSHPGLAANTGELFF. As DNA, the CDR3 is TGCGCCAGCAGCCACCCCGGACTAGCCGCGAACACCGGGGAGCTGTTTTTT. The genes are TRBV4-3 and TRBJ2-2; 8 nucleotides line up with TRBD2. CDR3 length: 17 residues. The ends lost 3 bases at V and 0 bases at J; junction bases unmatched: 6. Germline CDR1 is LGHNA and CDR2 is YSLEER.

Details on this clonotype: One base away lies a much larger clone, so this may be a sequencing read error. Because the CDR3 is missing its conserved closing phenylalanine or tryptophan, this is likely a read error. The chain couples TRBV7-6 to TRBJ1-6; 7 nucleotides align to TRBD1. From germline, CDR1 is SGHVS and CDR2 FNYEAQ. There are 16 residues in the CDR3. The V and J ends lost 5 bases and 0 bases, in that order; junction bases with no gene match: 4. The CDR3 is CASSKTGDSYNSPLHY. The CDR3 coding sequence is TGTGCCAGCAGCAAAACAGGGGACTCCTATAATTCACCCCTCCACTAT.

The chain uses TRBV11-3 and TRBJ2-2; D is unresolved. V shed 5 bases and J shed 7 bases, with 8 bases lying between them. Germline assignment: CDR1 SGHNT and CDR2 YENEEA. The CDR3 has 12 amino acids. CDR3 in amino acids: CASSPRSGELFF. CDR3 nucleotides: TGTGCCAGCAGCCCCCGTAGCGGGGAGCTGTTTTTT.